This T cell receptor (beta chain) was identified in a study of T cell responses to AZD1222 COVID-19 vaccine. The CDR3 length is 17 residues. V lost 1 base and J 6 bases, leaving 18 bases between the germline ends. From germline, CDR1 is MDHEN and CDR2 SYDVKM. A note on this clone: Its target is not known.

Study results and caveats: At 160-218 and 743-854, vaccine-associated CD4 TCRs were dominant, and they spanned spike. Close to half of spike-specific TCRs reportedly recognize unmutated variant regions. A mostly white British donor set with more females was recruited, and clonal diversity was possibly underestimated.

TCRdb's table, derived via immunoSEQ multiplex PCR, lists solely in-frame clones and lacks some. The sample carries some 83,000 clones, 89% recorded once. Source: peripheral blood, taken 28 days after the second AZD1222 dose. This receptor was obtained from an adult who received the AZD1222 COVID-19 vaccine. V gene TRBV28 combines with J gene TRBJ2-2, with D maybe TRBD1 (5 bases). Here the CDR3 reads CASSLYGAGILAGELFF. The CDR3 DNA is TGTGCCAGCAGTTTATATGGGGCAGGGATTTTGGCCGGGGAGCTGTTTTTT.